The 21 T cell receptor beta chains listed next were all sequenced from one sample in a study of IL-17A CD8 T cells in psoriatic arthritis synovium. Magnetically isolated CD3+ T cells were stimulated about 1.4 hours with PMA and ionomycin. Synovial fluid was aspirated from actively inflamed joints of psoriatic arthritis patients. Using immunoSEQ multiplex PCR, the repertoire was profiled, and TCRdb retains in-frame clones only, with some absent. The sample contains around 2,000 clones, 72% of which appear only once. The specimen sequenced was IFN-gamma+ CD8+ T cells from synovial fluid. Subset here: IL-17A-IFNgamma+ memory CD8+ (Tc1) cells. Every receptor here comes from a human donor with psoriatic arthritis.

This sequence joins TRBV7-3 and TRBJ1-4; 7 nucleotides align to TRBD1. In germline, CDR1 is SGHTA, CDR2 FQGTGA. This CDR3 has 15 amino acids. Losses at the gene ends were 5 bases for V and 7 bases for J; bases not matched to a gene: 10. The CDR3: CASSLRQGVGEKLFF. The CDR3 nucleotides are TGTGCCAGCAGCCTTCGACAGGGTGTAGGTGAAAAACTGTTTTTT. Filled out from reference TRBV7-3 and TRBJ1-4, the complete variable domain reads GAGVSQTPSNKVTEKGKYVELRCDPISGHTALYWYRQSLGQGPEFLIYFQGTGAADDSGLPNDRFFAVRPEGSVSTLKIQRTERGDSAVYLCASSLRQGVGEKLFFGSGTQLSVL.

V and J are TRBV27 and TRBJ2-1; the D gene could be TRBD1 or TRBD2 (5 bases each). The CDR3 is 15 amino acids. Germline V gives CDR1 MNHEY, CDR2 SMNVEV (reference sequence). Trimming shortened V by 8 bases and J by 9 bases, and 23 bases separated the two germline ends. The CDR3 region has the DNA TGTGCCAGCGGAACCGGGACGGCCCGCGGCGGTGAGCAGTTCTTC. Translation: CASGTGTARGGEQFF.

This chain links TRBV7-8 with TRBJ1-1; 12 nucleotides align to TRBD1. Germline lookup yields CDR1 SGHVS and CDR2 FQNEAQ. CDR3 length: 16 residues. V was pared by 8 bases and J by 4 bases, with 11 bases of the junction left unmatched. The CDR3 bases are TGTGCCAGCCGTTTGGGGACAGGGGGCGCGGGCACTGAAGCTTTCTTT. This encodes CASRLGTGGAGTEAFF.

The J gene is TRBJ2-7, the V gene TRBV9, with 8 bases lining up with TRBD1. Germline CDR1 and CDR2: SGDLS and YYNGEE. The J segment lost 1 base and the V segment lost 7 bases, leaving 4 bases of the junction unmatched. CDR3 length equals 13 residues. CDR3 bases: TGTGCCAGCGGAGGGGACAGGTCCTACGAGCAGTACTTC. Translation gives CASGGDRSYEQYF.

This chain joins TRBV19 and TRBJ1-5; D gene ambiguous. Germline CDR1 reads LNHDA; CDR2 reads SQIVND (reference sequence). Trimming removed 6 bases at V and 2 bases at J, with 14 bases between. The length of the CDR3 is 15 residues. Here the CDR3 reads CASREGGLGNQPQHF. Written as DNA, the CDR3 is TGTGCCAGTAGGGAGGGCGGTCTTGGCAATCAGCCCCAGCATTTT.

The chain recombines TRBV12-2 with TRBJ2-5; the D call in the table, TRBD2, was not verified against the DNA. TRBV12-2 is described as a pseudogene. This CDR3 region has 12 residues. CDR3 sequence: CASRLALETQYF. For the CDR3, the DNA is TGTGCAAGTCGCTTAGCTCTAGAGACCCAGTACTTC.

J is TRBJ1-2 and V is TRBV19, with TRBD1 identical over 9 bases. Germline loops: CDR1 LNHDA, CDR2 SQIVND (reference sequence). The CDR3 covers 16 residues. V lost 6 bases, J lost 7 bases, and 15 bases stayed unmatched. The DNA of the CDR3 is TGTGCCAGTAGACCAACATGGGACAGGGCCTCGGGTGGCTACACCTTC. Amino acids: CASRPTWDRASGGYTF.

This sequence joins TRBV2 and TRBJ2-1; tentatively, D is TRBD1 (5 bases). The CDR3 extends over 17 amino acids. Germline V gene data show CDR1 as SNHLY and CDR2 as FYNNEI. Trimming shortened V by 4 bases and J by 9 bases, and 25 bases separated the two germline ends. The CDR3 spells CASSVSSTVLTQGEQFF. The CDR3 coding sequence is TGTGCCAGCAGTGTATCTTCGACTGTGTTGACCCAGGGTGAGCAGTTCTTC. Filled out from reference TRBV2 and TRBJ2-1, the complete variable domain reads EPEVTQTPSHQVTQMGQEVILRCVPISNHLYFYWYRQILGQKVEFLVSFYNNEISEKSEIFDDQFSVERPDGSNFTLKIRSTKLEDSAMYFCASSVSSTVLTQGEQFFGPGTRLTVL.

V and J are TRBV14 and TRBJ2-3; D is perhaps TRBD2 (6 bases). V lost 0 bases and J lost 4, with 11 bases in between. The germline gives CDR1 SGHDN, CDR2 FVKESK. The CDR3 covers 15 residues. In DNA form, the CDR3 reads TGTGCCAGCAGCCAAGATCTGGGGAGGCCAGATACGCAGTATTTT. Amino acids: CASSQDLGRPDTQYF.

The J gene is TRBJ1-6, the V gene TRBV6-1, with 9 nucleotides matching TRBD1. The CDR3 is made up of 14 amino acids. Germline loops: CDR1 MNHNS, CDR2 SASEGT. V lost 3 bases and J lost 13; bases outside the gene matches: 7. Written as DNA, the CDR3 is TGTGCCAGCAGTGACTACAGGGGGCTAACGCCCCTCCACTTT. Encoded protein: CASSDYRGLTPLHF.

V usage is TRBV11-3 and J usage is TRBJ2-1; 8 bases line up with TRBD1. Germline trimming cut 5 bases from V and 9 bases from J; bases unmatched to any gene: 15. Germline CDR1 and CDR2: SGHNT and YENEEA. This CDR3 is 16 amino acids long. CDR3 DNA sequence: TGTGCCAGCAGCCCAAGGCGGACAGGGCGGAAAGGTGAGCAGTTCTTC. Amino acid sequence: CASSPRRTGRKGEQFF.

This clone was found a few times. V and J are TRBV29-1 and TRBJ2-7, with 12 bases fitting TRBD1. CDR3 length: 14 residues. Losses at the gene ends were 5 bases for V and 7 bases for J; bases not matched to a gene: 9. CDR1 SQVTM and CDR2 ANQGSEA come from the germline V gene. This CDR3 reads CSVLLGQGAGEQYF. CDR3 sequence (DNA): TGCAGCGTTCTTCTGGGACAGGGGGCAGGTGAGCAGTACTTC.

This chain joins TRBV6-1 and TRBJ2-7; 9 bases match TRBD2. The germline V gene encodes CDR1 MNHNS and CDR2 SASEGT. The V segment lost 7 bases and the J segment 3 bases; nucleotides outside the gene matches: 4. This CDR3 has 13 amino acids. The CDR3: CASKRTSDYEQYF. The CDR3 bases are TGTGCCAGCAAAAGGACTAGCGACTACGAGCAGTACTTC.

This rearrangement joins TRBV6-5 to TRBJ2-7; D not resolved. Trimming took off 4 bases at V and 0 bases at J, with 13 bases between the two ends. In germline, CDR1 is MNHEY, CDR2 SVGAGI. CDR3 length: 15 amino acids. The CDR3 spells CASSLSRHASYEQYF. CDR3 nucleotide sequence: TGTGCCAGCAGTTTAAGTCGGCATGCCTCCTACGAGCAGTACTTC.

The chain joins TRBV7-9 to TRBJ1-5, with D uncertain. The CDR3 consists of 14 residues. Trimming stripped 0 bases from V and 6 bases from J, with 9 bases between. Germline V gene lookup returns CDR1 SEHNR and CDR2 FQNEAQ (reference sequence). CDR3 amino acids: CASSLAQSGQPQHF. In DNA form, the CDR3 reads TGTGCCAGCAGCTTAGCGCAGAGCGGTCAGCCCCAGCATTTT.

CDR3 nucleotide sequence: TGTGCCAGCAGCTTATCGGCAGATACGCAGTATTTT. It yields the protein CASSLSADTQYF. The chain has TRBV7-2 and TRBJ2-3, with D hard to call. V lost 2 bases and J lost 4, with 4 bases in between. CDR1 and CDR2 from the germline V gene are SGHTA and FQGNSA. The CDR3 extends over 12 amino acids.

The chain links TRBV7-6 to TRBJ1-4; 7 bases map to TRBD1. The germline gives CDR1 SGHVS, CDR2 FNYEAQ. CDR3 length: 15 residues. V lost 3 bases to trimming and J lost 6 bases; unmatched junction nucleotides: 7. The chain's CDR3 is CASSLTTGMDEKLFF. DNA for the CDR3: TGTGCCAGCAGCTTGACGACAGGGATGGATGAAAAACTGTTTTTT. The full variable domain, its missing parts supplied by reference TRBV7-6 and TRBJ1-4, is GAGVSQSPRYKVTKRGQDVALRCDPISGHVSLYWYRQALGQGPEFLTYFNYEAQQDKSGLPNDRFSAERPEGSISTLTIQRTEQRDSAMYRCASSLTTGMDEKLFFGSGTQLSVL.

The chain recombines TRBV28 with TRBJ1-2; D not resolved. The CDR3 is 14 amino acids. The V gene's germline CDR1 is MDHEN and CDR2 SYDVKM. The V gene lost 5 bases and the J gene lost 2 bases, with 12 bases spanning the gap. As DNA, the CDR3 is TGTGCCAGCAGTCCAATAGGGTCCAACTATGGCTACACCTTC. This codes for CASSPIGSNYGYTF.

The chain links TRBV7-6 to TRBJ1-4; tentative D call: TRBD1 (6 bases). The CDR3 totals 12 residues. Germline V gives CDR1 SGHVS, CDR2 FNYEAQ. V lost 6 bases, J lost 7 bases, and 9 bases lay in between. The CDR3 DNA is TGTGCCAGCAGAGGGGGGGGTGAAAAACTGTTTTTT. Protein: CASRGGGEKLFF.

The chain recombines TRBV29-1 with TRBJ2-7; D assignment may be TRBD1 or TRBD2 (5 bases each). V lost 4 bases to trimming and J lost 0 bases, with 10 bases between them. Looked up from germline, CDR1 is SQVTM and CDR2 is ANQGSEA. CDR3 length: 13 amino acids. The CDR3 DNA reads as TGCAGCGTTGTCGGGACCCCCTCCTACGAGCAGTACTTC. The encoded protein is CSVVGTPSYEQYF.

This rearrangement joins TRBV14 to TRBJ2-5; no definite D call. Germline CDR1 reads SGHDN; CDR2 reads FVKESK. The CDR3 has 14 amino acids. V gave up 4 bases and J gave up 5 bases, with 14 bases separating them. CDR3 sequence: CASSPQARFETQYF. The CDR3 DNA is TGTGCCAGCAGCCCCCAGGCACGCTTCGAGACCCAGTACTTC.